This T cell receptor beta chain comes out of a study of tumor and adjacent non-tumor tissue in lung cancer. Study at large: Aged roughly 31 to 85 years, patients included roughly eleven men and 4 to 6 women with stage I to III disease.

RNA was extracted from bulk tissue without any cell sorting. Germline CDR1 SGHVS, CDR2 FQNEAQ. The CDR3 is 13 residues long. Study-wide results and caveats: Tumor repertoires had a smaller top 100 clone share than normal lung. Significantly higher TCR diversity was found in tumor than normal lung.

Notes on this clonotype: The target antigen is unknown. Mismatch with germline at one junction end may stem from a read error.

A modified ARM-PCR protocol with three rounds of nested PCR amplified TCRbeta. MiXCR was run by TCRdb on the multiplex PCR reads, yielding one entry per CDR3 protein. The sample shows about 68,000 distinct CDR3 sequences, about three fifths of them seen only once. This clonotype was sampled from a man between 50 and 59 years old with non-small cell lung cancer. The sequencing input was lung tumor tissue. This sequence joins TRBV7-8 and TRBJ1-5; possible D gene TRBD1, 6 bases. Here the CDR3 DNA reads TGTACCAGCAGCTTAGTTCGGGGGCAGTCCCAGCATTTT. This translates into CTSSLVRGQSQHF. Full variable domain (missing parts from reference TRBV7-8 and TRBJ1-5): GAGVSQSPRYKVAKRGQDVALRCDPISGHVSLFWYQQALGQGPEFLTYFQNEAQLDKSGLPSDRFFAERPEGSVSTLKIQRTQQEDSAVYLCTSSLVRGQSQHFGDGTRLSIL.